The 19 T cell receptor beta chains reported below all come from one sample, sequenced in a study of T cell repertoires in cytomegalovirus infection. From the reads, TCRdb called clonotypes with MiXCR, one entry per CDR3 protein. The data contain fewer than 1,000,000 distinct CDR3 sequences, 30% to 40% of them singletons. These receptors are not linked to any known antigen. The input for sequencing was cultured CD8+ T cells from PBMCs, taken from culture after CMV antigen stimulation. Receptors originate from a human donor in good health (CMV status not recorded). Some clones in this sample may be carry-over from other donors' samples.

This clonotype has a handful of counts. The chain is built from TRBV4-1 and TRBJ2-1; D tentatively fits TRBD1 or TRBD2 (6 bases each). The V gene lost 2 bases and the J gene lost 8 bases, with 10 bases spanning the gap. CDR3 size: 13 residues. CDR1 is MGHRA, CDR2 YSYEKL, per germline. The CDR3 loop reads CASSQQRGDEQFF. The CDR3 coding sequence is TGCGCCAGCAGCCAACAAAGGGGGGATGAGCAGTTCTTC.

The genes are TRBV4-1 and TRBJ1-2; D is undetermined. The CDR3 is 13 amino acids. Trimming took off 1 base at V and 6 bases at J, with 9 bases between the two ends. From germline, CDR1 is MGHRA and CDR2 YSYEKL. The CDR3 reads CASSQVMKDGYTF. The CDR3 DNA reads as TGCGCCAGCAGCCAAGTTATGAAGGATGGCTACACCTTC.

This chain links TRBV6-6 with TRBJ1-2; the D is unclear. Per the germline V gene, CDR1 is MNHNY and CDR2 is SVGAGI (reference sequence). The CDR3 consists of 11 residues. The V and J ends lost 8 bases and 4 bases respectively, with 8 bases between them. CDR3 coding DNA: TGTGCCAGCGGGGAGCTCTATGGCTACACCTTC. Protein: CASGELYGYTF.

The J gene is TRBJ2-1, the V gene TRBV5-5, with 8 positions matching TRBD1. This CDR3 is built from 15 residues. In germline, CDR1 is SGHKS, CDR2 YYEKEE (reference sequence). V trimming: 3 bases; J trimming: 4 bases; junction bases outside the gene matches: 6. CDR3 protein: CASSSKQGEYNEQFF. The CDR3 bases are TGTGCCAGCAGCTCCAAACAGGGGGAATACAATGAGCAGTTCTTC. The whole variable domain, remainder taken from reference TRBV5-5 and TRBJ2-1, is DAGVTQSPTHLIKTRGQQVTLRCSPISGHKSVSWYQQVLGQGPQFIFQYYEKEERGRGNFPDRFSARQFPNYSSELNVNALLLGDSALYLCASSSKQGEYNEQFFGPGTRLTVL.

The table lists this clonotype with a count of one. DNA of the CDR3: TGCAGCGTTGAAGTCGGAGATAGCAATCAGCCCCAGCATTTT. Residues: CSVEVGDSNQPQHF. The chain has TRBV29-1 and TRBJ1-5, with D unclear. Germline V gives CDR1 SQVTM, CDR2 ANQGSEA. V lost 1 base, J lost 0 bases, and 7 bases lay in between. The CDR3 runs to 14 residues.

The chain uses TRBV27 and TRBJ1-5, with a tentative D call TRBD1 (5 bases). This CDR3 has 15 residues. The V and J ends lost 1 base and 3 bases respectively, with 10 bases between them. Germline CDR1 is MNHEY and CDR2 is SMNVEV (reference sequence). The CDR3 sequence is CASSLWGRDNQPQHF. The CDR3 DNA reads TGTGCCAGCAGTTTATGGGGGAGGGACAATCAGCCCCAGCATTTT.

The rearrangement joins TRBV5-1 to TRBJ2-7; no definite D call. V lost 4 bases, J lost 3 bases, and 14 bases lay in between. The CDR3 is made up of 14 amino acids. Germline assignment: CDR1 SGHRS and CDR2 YFSETQ. CDR3 residues: CASSPVSIYYEQYF. The CDR3 DNA reads as TGCGCCAGCAGCCCCGTATCAATCTACTACGAGCAGTACTTC.

This clonotype occurred once. One end of the junction fails to match germline, which may point to a read error. J is TRBJ1-5 and V is TRBV7-8, with 9 bases aligning to TRBD1. Germline V gene sequence: CDR1 SGHVS, CDR2 FQNEAQ. The CDR3 loop spans 16 amino acids. DNA for the CDR3: TGTGCCAGCAGCTTAGGACAGGGGGTGAGCAATCAGTCCCAGCATTTT. Protein sequence: CASSLGQGVSNQSQHF. The full variable domain, in which reference TRBV7-8 and TRBJ1-5 provide the parts outside the CDR3, is GAGVSQSPRYKVAKRGQDVALRCDPISGHVSLFWYQQALGQGPEFLTYFQNEAQLDKSGLPSDRFFAERPEGSVSTLKIQRTQQEDSAVYLCASSLGQGVSNQSQHFGDGTRLSIL.

This clonotype was detected a few times. The chain uses TRBV5-5 and TRBJ1-2; D remains ambiguous. The CDR3 covers 19 residues. The V gene's germline CDR1 is SGHKS and CDR2 YYEKEE (reference sequence). Trimming cost V 2 bases and J 2 bases, with 25 bases left between them. The CDR3 region has the DNA TGTGCCAGCAGCTTTGTAGTGTATTCTCTCGAGTTGGAAAACTATGGCTACACCTTC. Amino acid sequence: CASSFVVYSLELENYGYTF.

The chain couples TRBV14 to TRBJ2-7; no definite D call. The CDR3 consists of 15 residues. The V end was cut by 0 bases, the J end by 2 bases, with 11 bases between. Germline loops: CDR1 SGHDN, CDR2 FVKESK. The CDR3 DNA sequence: TGTGCCAGCAGCCAAGATCTTCGGAGTACCTACGAGCAGTACTTC. Translated, it gives CASSQDLRSTYEQYF.

The chain carries TRBV15 and TRBJ2-7, with 9 bases matching TRBD1. J gave up 7 bases and V 1 base, and 17 bases lay outside the gene matches. Germline V CDR1 and CDR2: LNHNV, YYDKDF (reference sequence). The CDR3 length is 18 residues. DNA for the CDR3: TGTGCCACCAGCAGAGGACCTCGGCACAGGGGGCCCGAGAGGGAGCAGTACTTC. It specifies CATSRGPRHRGPEREQYF.

This clonotype was detected ten times or more. The chain combines TRBV7-2 with TRBJ1-4; perhaps TRBD1 as D (5 bases). V was shortened by 5 bases and J by 6 bases, with 13 bases between the two germline ends. From germline, CDR1 is SGHTA and CDR2 FQGNSA. This CDR3 has 14 amino acids. The CDR3 region has the DNA TGTGCCAGCAGCGACGGCAGGGATTATGAAAAACTGTTTTTT. Protein: CASSDGRDYEKLFF.

This clonotype appeared many times. Here the CDR3 DNA reads TGTGCCAGCAGGCCATATACGGACACCGACTATGGCTACACCTTC. Protein: CASRPYTDTDYGYTF. This chain connects TRBV6-1 to TRBJ1-2, with D maybe TRBD1 (5 bases). Trimming shortened V by 6 bases and J by 3 bases, and 17 bases separated the two germline ends. The CDR3 runs 15 residues. Germline CDR1 is MNHNS and CDR2 is SASEGT.

This clonotype occurred a few times. The chain couples TRBV20-1 to TRBJ1-1; TRBD1 aligns across 10 bases. The CDR3 length is 15 residues. V was pared by 1 base and J by 4 bases, with 6 bases of the junction left unmatched. Germline lookup yields CDR1 DFQATT and CDR2 SNEGSKA (reference sequence). The CDR3 DNA is TGCAGTGCTAGAGGCGAGACAGGGGGCTTCACTGAAGCTTTCTTT. Translation: CSARGETGGFTEAFF.

This clonotype has at least ten counts. The V call is TRBV7-6, the J call TRBJ2-7; 12 bases align to TRBD2. Germline values: CDR1 SGHVS, CDR2 FNYEAQ. Trimming took 5 bases from V and 3 from J; bases not matched to a gene: 17. The CDR3 spans 19 residues. The CDR3 nucleotides read TGTGCCAGCAGCACTAGCCCTCTAGCGGGGGGGCTGGAAGACTACGAGCAGTACGTC. Amino acids: CASSTSPLAGGLEDYEQYV.

This clonotype has more than one count but fewer than ten. V is TRBV5-5 and J is TRBJ2-7, with 10 bases aligning to TRBD1. Losses at the gene ends were 3 bases for V and 1 base for J; bases not matched to a gene: 4. Germline CDR1 reads SGHKS; CDR2 reads YYEKEE (reference sequence). This CDR3 has 15 amino acids. CDR3 in DNA: TGTGCCAGCAGCTATGAGGGACAGGGGTCCTACGAGCAGTACGTC. Amino acids: CASSYEGQGSYEQYV.

This clonotype was seen more than once but under ten times. The genes are TRBV15 and TRBJ1-1; a possible D gene is TRBD1 (6 bases). CDR3 size: 16 residues. V was clipped by 0 bases and J by 4 bases, with 15 bases between them. CDR1 and CDR2 (germline): LNHNV, YYDKDF (reference sequence). As DNA, the CDR3 is TGTGCCACCAGCAGAGATTTGGGGGGCAGCCTCACTGAAGCTTTCTTT. Protein product: CATSRDLGGSLTEAFF.

This sequence joins TRBV9 and TRBJ2-1, with D possibly called TRBD1 or TRBD2 (5 bases each). V dropped 0 bases and J dropped 2 bases, with 15 bases sitting between them. CDR1 is SGDLS, CDR2 YYNGEE, per germline. The CDR3 is made up of 17 amino acids. The CDR3 loop is CASSVAVTGPAYNEQFF. Here the CDR3 DNA reads TGTGCCAGCAGCGTAGCTGTAACGGGACCTGCCTACAATGAGCAGTTCTTC. Based on the CDR3 plus reference TRBV9 and TRBJ2-1, the full variable domain is DSGVTQTPKHLITATGQRVTLRCSPRSGDLSVYWYQQSLDQGLQFLIQYYNGEERAKGNILERFSAQQFPDLHSELNLSSLELGDSALYFCASSVAVTGPAYNEQFFGPGTRLTVL.

This clonotype was seen a handful of times. The chain joins TRBV4-1 to TRBJ2-3; TRBD2 matches 10 bases. The CDR3 contains 16 residues. The ends lost 0 bases at V and 5 bases at J; junction bases unmatched: 5. Germline values: CDR1 MGHRA, CDR2 YSYEKL. The CDR3 is CASSQDLLAGRDTQYF. The DNA for the CDR3 is TGCGCCAGCAGCCAAGATCTACTAGCGGGGAGAGATACGCAGTATTTT.